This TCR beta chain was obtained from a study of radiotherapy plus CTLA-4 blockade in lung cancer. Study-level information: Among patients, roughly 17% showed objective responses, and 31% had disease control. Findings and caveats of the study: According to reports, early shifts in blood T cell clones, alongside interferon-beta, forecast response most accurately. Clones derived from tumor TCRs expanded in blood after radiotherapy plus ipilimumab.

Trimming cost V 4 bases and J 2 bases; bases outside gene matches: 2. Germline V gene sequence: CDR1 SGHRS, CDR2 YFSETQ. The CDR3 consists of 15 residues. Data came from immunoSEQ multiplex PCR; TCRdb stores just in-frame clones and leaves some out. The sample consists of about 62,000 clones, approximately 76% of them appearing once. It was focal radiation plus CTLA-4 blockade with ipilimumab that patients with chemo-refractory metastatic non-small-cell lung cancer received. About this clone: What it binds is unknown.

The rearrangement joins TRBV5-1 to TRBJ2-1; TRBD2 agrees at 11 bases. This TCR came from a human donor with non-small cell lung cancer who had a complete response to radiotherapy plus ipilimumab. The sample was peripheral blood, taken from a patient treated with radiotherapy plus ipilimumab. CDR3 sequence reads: CASSMTSGTYNEQFF. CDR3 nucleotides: TGCGCCAGCAGCATGACTAGCGGGACCTACAATGAGCAGTTCTTC.